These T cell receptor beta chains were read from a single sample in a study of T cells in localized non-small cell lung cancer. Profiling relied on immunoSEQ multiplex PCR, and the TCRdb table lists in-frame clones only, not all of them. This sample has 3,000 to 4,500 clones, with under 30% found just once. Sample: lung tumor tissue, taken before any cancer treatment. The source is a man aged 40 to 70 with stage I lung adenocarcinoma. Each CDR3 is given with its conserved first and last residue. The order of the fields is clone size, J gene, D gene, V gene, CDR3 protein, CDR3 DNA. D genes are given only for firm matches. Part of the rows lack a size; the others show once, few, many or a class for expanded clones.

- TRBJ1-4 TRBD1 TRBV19 CASSIRTGGNEKLFF TGTGCCAGTAGTATAAGGACAGGGGGGAATGAAAAACTGTTTTTT
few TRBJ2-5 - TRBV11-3 CASSLSAGAGETQYF TGTGCCAGCAGCTTGAGTGCGGGGGCGGGAGAGACCCAGTACTTC
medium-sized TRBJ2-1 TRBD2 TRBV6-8 CAISASGNAYNEQFF TGTGCCATCAGCGCTAGCGGGAACGCCTACAATGAGCAGTTCTTC
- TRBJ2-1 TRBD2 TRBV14 CASSRTSGGGNEQFF TGTGCCAGCAGTCGAACTAGCGGGGGCGGGAATGAGCAGTTCTTC
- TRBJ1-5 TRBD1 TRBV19 CASSAATGTSNQPQHF TGTGCCAGTAGTGCCGCGACAGGGACTAGCAATCAGCCCCAGCATTTT
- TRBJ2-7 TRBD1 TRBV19 CASSSHTKPGQGSIYEQYF TGTGCCAGTAGTTCCCACACAAAACCCGGACAGGGGAGTATCTACGAGCAGTACTTC
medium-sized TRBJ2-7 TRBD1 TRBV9 CASSPDRVSEQYF TGTGCCAGCAGCCCCGACAGGGTTAGCGAGCAGTACTTC
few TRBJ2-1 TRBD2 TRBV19 CASIATSGSSVEQFF TGTGCCAGTATCGCCACTAGCGGGTCTTCAGTTGAGCAGTTCTTC
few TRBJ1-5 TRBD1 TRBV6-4 CASRTGTDSNQPQHF TGTGCCAGCAGAACCGGGACAGATAGCAATCAGCCCCAGCATTTT
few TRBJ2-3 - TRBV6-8 CASSSGYSTDTQYF TGTGCCAGCAGTAGCGGGTACAGCACAGATACGCAGTATTTT
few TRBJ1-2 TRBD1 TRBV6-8 CASSWGRDRVNYGYTF TGTGCCAGCAGTTGGGGTAGGGACAGAGTAAACTATGGCTACACCTTC
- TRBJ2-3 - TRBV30 CAWRRPGGDTQYF TGTGCCTGGAGACGTCCGGGGGGCGATACGCAGTATTTT
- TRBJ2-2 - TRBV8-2 CASSLGGRGTGELFF TGTGCCAGCAGTTTGGGCGGGAGAGGCACCGGGGAGCTGTTTTTT
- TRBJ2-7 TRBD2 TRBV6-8 CASSGSQLAGGSKSYEQYF TGTGCCAGCAGTGGAAGCCAACTAGCGGGAGGTTCAAAGTCCTACGAGCAGTACTTC
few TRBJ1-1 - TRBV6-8 CASNRNSMNTEAFF TGTGCCAGCAACCGAAACTCCATGAACACTGAAGCTTTCTTT
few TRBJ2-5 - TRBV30 CAWSMGRETQYF TGTGCCTGGAGTATGGGGCGGGAGACCCAGTACTTC
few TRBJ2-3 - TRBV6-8 CASRQDLTFADTQYF TGTGCCAGCAGGCAGGACCTTACCTTTGCGGATACGCAGTATTTT
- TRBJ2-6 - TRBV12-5 CASAKQYPSLGANVLTF TGTGCTAGTGCAAAACAGTACCCCTCTCTTGGGGCCAACGTCCTGACTTTC
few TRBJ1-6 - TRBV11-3 CASSWNRVHYNSPLHF TGTGCCAGCAGCTGGAACAGGGTCCACTATAATTCACCCCTCCACTTT
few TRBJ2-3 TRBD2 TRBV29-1 CSVASGRSDTQYF TGCAGCGTTGCTAGCGGGAGATCAGATACGCAGTATTTT
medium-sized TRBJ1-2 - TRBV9 CASNTGTWDIDYTF TGTGCCAGCAACACCGGGACTTGGGATATCGACTACACCTTC
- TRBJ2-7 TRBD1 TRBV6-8 CASSVRDSISYEQYF TGTGCCAGCAGTGTCAGGGACAGCATATCCTACGAGCAGTACTTC
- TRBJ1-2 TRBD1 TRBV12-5 CASTRGQGVAWGYTF TGTGCCAGCACCCGGGGACAGGGTGTCGCTTGGGGCTACACCTTC
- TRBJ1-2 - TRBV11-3 CASSPGNTALDGYTF TGTGCCAGCAGCCCGGGAAACACAGCGCTCGATGGCTACACCTTC
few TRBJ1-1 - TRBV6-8 CASSYRGRDTEAFF TGTGCCAGCAGTTATAGGGGCAGGGACACTGAAGCTTTCTTT
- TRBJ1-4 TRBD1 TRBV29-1 CSVRGQGIEKLFF TGCAGCGTTCGAGGACAGGGGATTGAAAAACTGTTTTTT